The 32 T cell receptor beta chains in this list originate from one sample, sequenced in a study of tumor-infiltrating lymphocytes in oesophageal squamous cell carcinoma. One entry per CDR3 protein results from TCRdb running MiXCR on the PCR reads. This sample carries fewer than 11,000 distinct CDR3 sequences, roughly 53% of them seen once, and the ten largest clones take 39%. Sequenced sample: esophageal tumor tissue. These receptors came from a female donor with esophageal squamous cell carcinoma.

By frequency in the sample, this clonotype is medium-sized. The CDR3 coding sequence is TGTGCCAGCACCCAAACGGAAGGAACTAGCGGGTTCCAAGAGACCCAGTACTTC. Protein product: CASTQTEGTSGFQETQYF. The chain recombines TRBV27 with TRBJ2-5, with 9 positions matching TRBD2. The CDR3 consists of 18 residues. CDR1 and CDR2 (germline): MNHEY, SMNVEV (reference sequence). Trimming removed 7 bases from V and 1 base from J; junction bases left unmatched: 16.

DNA for the CDR3: TGTGCCAGCAGCCTACCGGGACTAGCGGGAGGCGTCTCCTACGAGCAGTACTTC. This gives the protein CASSLPGLAGGVSYEQYF. The rearrangement links TRBV7-4 to TRBJ2-1, with 15 bases identical to TRBD2. TRBJ2-7 explains the end of the DNA better; the J call may be wrong. In germline, CDR1 is SGHVT, CDR2 SQSDAQ. The CDR3 loop spans 18 amino acids.

This chain uses TRBV6-2 or TRBV6-3 with TRBJ2-5; either TRBD1 or TRBD2 may supply D (7 bases each). Judging by the DNA end, TRBJ2-1 fits better; the J call may be wrong. CDR1 is MNHEY, CDR2 SVGEGT, per germline. CDR3 length: 16 residues. The CDR3 sequence: CASISSRGGGNNEQFF. The CDR3, as DNA: TGTGCCAGCATCTCGTCAAGGGGAGGGGGCAACAATGAGCAGTTCTTC.

Details on this clonotype: It is likely a read error, because the conserved phenylalanine at the end of the CDR3 is missing. The DNA is omitted, as the CDR3 cannot be located on it reliably, and the CDR3 follows TCRdb's listing. J is TRBJ2-6 and V is TRBV28; the DNA was not compared with TRBD1, the D call given in the table. In germline, CDR1 is MDHEN, CDR2 SYDVKM. The CDR3 totals 15 residues, both ends included. The CDR3 loop is CASSSQGYNEQFFGA.

This chain joins TRBV7-2 and TRBJ1-5, with D possibly being TRBD1 (6 bases). CDR1 and CDR2 (germline): SGHTA, FQGNSA. CDR3 length equals 17 residues. V lost 5 bases, J lost 4 bases, and 21 bases lay in between. This CDR3 reads CASSPGGIRGPNQPQHF. CDR3 coding DNA: TGTGCCAGCAGCCCCGGTGGGATCAGGGGCCCGAATCAGCCCCAGCATTTT.

This clonotype is a singleton in its sample. The chain uses TRBV7-6 and TRBJ2-7, with TRBD1 matching 7 bases. The germline gives CDR1 SGHVS, CDR2 FNYEAQ. The CDR3 sequence is 15 residues long. V lost 5 bases, J lost 0 bases, and 7 bases stayed unmatched. CDR3 sequence: CASSGERDSSYEQYF. In DNA form, the CDR3 reads TGTGCCAGCAGCGGAGAACGGGACAGCTCCTACGAGCAGTACTTC.

Within the sample, this clonotype is medium-sized. The chain joins TRBV28 to TRBJ2-3; D is unclear. The CDR3 is 13 amino acids. Germline V gene sequence: CDR1 MDHEN, CDR2 SYDVKM. Trimming removed 6 bases from V and 2 bases from J, with 9 bases in between. The CDR3 spells CASSGGFTDTQYF. CDR3 nucleotide sequence: TGTGCCAGCAGCGGCGGATTCACAGATACGCAGTATTTT.

The sample holds one count of this clonotype. This chain links TRBV7-6 with TRBJ2-5; D is unclear. Gene TRBJ2-7 matches the end of the DNA better, so the J call may be wrong. Germline V CDR1 and CDR2: SGHVS, FNYEAQ. The CDR3 is made up of 13 amino acids. The chain's CDR3 is CASGGQPNYEQYF. The CDR3 DNA is TGTGCCAGCGGTGGGCAGCCGAACTACGAGCAGTACTTC.

The V and J genes are TRBV6-4 and TRBJ2-5, with TRBD2 matching 10 bases. Germline V gene lookup returns CDR1 MRHNA and CDR2 SNTAGT. This CDR3 has 15 residues. The trim removed 3 bases at V and 2 bases at J, leaving 3 bases unmatched. CDR3: CASSETSGEQETQYF. The CDR3 DNA is TGTGCCAGCAGTGAAACTAGCGGGGAACAAGAGACCCAGTACTTC.

The V gene is TRBV11-2, the J gene TRBJ2-1; 8 bases agree with TRBD1. With 6 bases clipped from V and 2 bases from J, the junction kept 3 bases outside the gene matches. Germline V CDR1 and CDR2: SGHAT, FQNNGV. CDR3 size: 14 residues. The CDR3 DNA reads as TGTGCCAGCAGGGGGACAGGCCCCTACAATGAGCAGTTCTTC. Translation: CASRGTGPYNEQFF.

There are a few counts of this clonotype. V usage is TRBV5-8 and J usage is TRBJ2-4; TRBD1 is a possible D gene (5 bases). The CDR3 is 14 residues long. CDR1 SGHTS and CDR2 YDEGEE come from the germline V gene. The V gene lost 4 bases and the J gene lost 6 bases, with 14 bases spanning the gap. This CDR3 is CASSVGWGGNIQYF. CDR3 nucleotide sequence: TGTGCCAGCAGCGTCGGTTGGGGCGGAAACATTCAGTACTTC.

The chain employs TRBV7-9 and TRBJ2-1; 11 bases are a match to TRBD2. V dropped 10 bases and J dropped 9; count of bases not matched to a gene: 5. CDR3 length: 12 residues. Germline V lookup: CDR1 SEHNR, CDR2 FQNEAQ (reference sequence). The CDR3: CANEGLAVEQFF. The CDR3 DNA reads TGTGCCAACGAGGGACTAGCGGTTGAGCAGTTCTTC. The variable domain in full, completed from reference TRBV7-9 and TRBJ2-1, reads DTGVSQNPRHKITKRGQNVTFRCDPISEHNRLYWYRQTLGQGPEFLTYFQNEAQLEKSRLLSDRFSAERPKGSFSTLEIQRTEQGDSAMYLCANEGLAVEQFFGPGTRLTVL.

This clonotype was counted between two and nine times. The chain uses TRBV15 and TRBJ2-5, with 8 bases aligning to TRBD1. Trimming at V came to 11 bases and at J to 12 bases, leaving 8 bases not matched to a gene. The CDR3 sequence is 10 residues long. From germline, CDR1 is LNHNV and CDR2 YYDKDF (reference sequence). The CDR3 nucleotides are TGTGCCCGGACAGGGAAAGCGAAGTACTTC. It specifies CARTGKAKYF.

The rearrangement links TRBV7-2 to TRBJ2-1, with D perhaps matching TRBD1 (6 bases). The DNA end lines up better with TRBJ2-7; the J call may be wrong. This CDR3 has 13 amino acids. Germline CDR1 is SGHTA and CDR2 is FQGNSA. In nucleotides, the CDR3 is TGTGCCAGCAGCTTAGACCAGGGGTACGAGCAGTACTTC. Translation: CASSLDQGYEQYF.

This clonotype was detected ten times or more. This CDR3 reads CASSSPSSGSSYNEQYF. CDR3 nucleotides: TGTGCCAGCAGTTCGCCCTCTAGCGGGAGCTCCTACAATGAGCAGTACTTC. The V and J genes are TRBV6-1 and TRBJ2-1; TRBD2 matches 10 bases. The DNA matches TRBJ2-7 better at its end, which makes the J call doubtful. Germline CDR1 reads MNHNS; CDR2 reads SASEGT. The CDR3 length is 17 residues.

This clonotype is hyperexpanded within its sample. At one end, the junction sequence differs from germline, possibly due to a read error. V is TRBV7-7 and J is TRBJ1-2; D is perhaps TRBD1 (6 bases). Germline V gene data show CDR1 as SSHAT and CDR2 as FNYEAQ (reference sequence). This CDR3 spans 14 amino acids. DNA for the CDR3: TGTGCTAGCAGCATTGAACAGGGCCACTATGGCTACACCTTC. Translating it yields CASSIEQGHYGYTF.

As for this clonotype: At one end, the junction sequence differs from germline, possibly due to a read error. The V gene is TRBV7-6, the J gene TRBJ2-3; 10 nucleotides align to TRBD2. From germline, CDR1 is SGHVS and CDR2 FNYEAQ. The CDR3 is 15 residues long. The CDR3 nucleotides read TGTGCTAGCAGCTTGGGACTAGCGAACACAGATACGCAGTATTTT. It translates to CASSLGLANTDTQYF. Supplemented by reference TRBV7-6 and TRBJ2-3, the full variable domain reads GAGVSQSPRYKVTKRGQDVALRCDPISGHVSLYWYRQALGQGPEFLTYFNYEAQQDKSGLPNDRFSAERPEGSISTLTIQRTEQRDSAMYRCASSLGLANTDTQYFGPGTRLTVL.

The rearrangement uses TRBV7-4 and TRBJ1-2, with D unresolved. Germline CDR1 and CDR2: SGHVT and SQSDAQ. CDR3 length equals 18 residues. V was pared by 2 bases and J by 8 bases, with 27 bases between. In DNA, the CDR3 is TGTGCCAGCAGCTTAACACTGGTGACTGGGGAAACCCTTCGGGGCTACACCTTC. Translating it yields CASSLTLVTGETLRGYTF.

This clonotype was recorded a few times. The chain recombines TRBV7-9 with TRBJ2-1; D ambiguous. Between the trimmed V and J ends, which lost 5 bases and 0 bases, there was a span of 14 bases. This CDR3 region has 16 residues. The germline V gene encodes CDR1 SEHNR and CDR2 FQNEAQ (reference sequence). Here the CDR3 DNA reads TGTGCCAGCAGCCCCTCAATCCTGAGCTCCTACAATGAGCAGTTCTTC. This gives the protein CASSPSILSSYNEQFF.

Concerning this clonotype: At one of its ends the junction is not consistent with the germline gene, which may arise from a read error. V and J are TRBV7-6 and TRBJ2-1; D possibly corresponds to TRBD2 (5 bases). The CDR3 contains 17 residues. Germline-derived CDR1 and CDR2 are SGHVS and FNYEAQ. CDR3 loop: CASSNGVLQSSYNEQFF. DNA for the CDR3: TGTGCTAGCAGTAACGGGGTCCTGCAGAGCTCCTACAATGAGCAGTTCTTC.

By proportion, this clonotype is medium-sized. This rearrangement joins TRBV11-1 to TRBJ2-1; weak D call: TRBD1 (6 bases). From germline, CDR1 is SGHAT and CDR2 FQDESV (reference sequence). With 5 bases removed from V and 3 bases from J, the gap between germline ends came to 17 bases. This CDR3 is 16 amino acids long. CDR3 in amino acids: CASSRTGTNNYNEQFF. The CDR3 DNA reads as TGTGCCAGCAGCCGTACCGGGACAAATAACTACAATGAGCAGTTCTTC.

The CDR3 DNA follows: TGTGCCAGCGGTACGGGCGGGAGGCTTCGGGGAGTGTACAATGAGCAGTTCTTC. Translated: CASGTGGRLRGVYNEQFF. V is TRBV11-2 and J is TRBJ2-7, with 8 bases that match TRBD2. The end of the DNA is better explained by TRBJ2-1, so the J call may be wrong. This CDR3 spans 18 amino acids. Germline CDR1 SGHAT, CDR2 FQNNGV.

This clonotype was found many times. A read error may explain this, as a much larger clone is one base away. V usage is TRBV7-6 and J usage is TRBJ2-7, with 7 bases that match TRBD2. The germline gives CDR1 SGHVS, CDR2 FNYEAQ. There are 18 residues in the CDR3. V lost 2 bases and J lost 7; bases outside the gene matches: 20. In nucleotides, the CDR3 is TGTGCCAGCAGCTTAAATCCCGGTGGGAGGGCCAGTAGGGGTGAGCAGTACTTC. It codes for CASSLNPGGRASRGEQYF.

Of note for this clonotype: Likely a read error: the CDR3 ends without its conserved phenylalanine or tryptophan. No DNA is shown, since the ends of the CDR3 on it are uncertain; the CDR3 is the one TCRdb lists. V usage is TRBV7-2 and J usage is TRBJ2-5; TRBD1 reflects the table's D call only, with no check against the DNA. The CDR3 numbers 16 amino acids, ends counted. CDR1 is SGHTA, CDR2 FQGNSA, per germline. CDR3 region: CASRIAGGGETQYFGA.

This chain connects TRBV27 to TRBJ2-5, with 8 bases lining up with TRBD2. V lost 2 bases, J lost 11 bases, and 13 bases stayed unmatched. The CDR3 is made up of 15 amino acids. Germline V gene data show CDR1 as MNHEY and CDR2 as SMNVEV (reference sequence). The CDR3 DNA follows: TGTGCCAGCAGTTTAAAGGGACTAGTCTACAATGAGCAGTACTTC. Amino acids: CASSLKGLVYNEQYF.

CDR3 bases: TGTGCCAGTAGGACAGGGAAGGATGAGCAGTACTTC. This encodes CASRTGKDEQYF. The chain uses TRBV28 and TRBJ2-5, with TRBD1 matching over 8 bases. Germline V gene lookup returns CDR1 MDHEN and CDR2 SYDVKM. V was clipped by 9 bases and J by 11 bases; unmatched bases: 11. The CDR3 sequence is 12 residues long.

The chain employs TRBV5-1 and TRBJ1-2; maybe TRBD2 (6 bases). The J call may be wrong; the DNA end is better matched by TRBJ2-1. The CDR3 sequence is 15 residues long. The germline CDR1 and CDR2 sequences are SGHRS and YFSETQ. The CDR3: CASSLAGTPRDEQFF. CDR3 DNA sequence: TGCGCCAGCAGCTTGGCCGGGACTCCTCGCGATGAGCAGTTCTTC.

Concerning this clonotype: The conserved phenylalanine or tryptophan is not found at the CDR3 terminus, so this likely reflects a read error. The limits of the CDR3 on the DNA are not certain, so only TCRdb's listed CDR3 is given. This chain joins TRBV7-6 and TRBJ2-6; TRBD1 is taken as the D call from the table, unchecked against the DNA. The germline gives CDR1 SGHVS, CDR2 FNYEAQ. Termini included, the CDR3 measures 13 amino acids. The CDR3 reads CASSTGGEQYFGA.

The chain joins TRBV7-6 to TRBJ2-1, with D perhaps matching TRBD1 (6 bases). The CDR3 extends over 14 amino acids. Germline assignment: CDR1 SGHVS and CDR2 FNYEAQ. Trimming stripped 3 bases from V and 1 base from J, with 7 bases between. CDR3 coding DNA: TGTGCCAGCAGCTTTGGGACATCCTACAATGAGCAGTTCTTC. Its protein is CASSFGTSYNEQFF.

Concerning this clonotype itself: At one of its ends the junction is not consistent with the germline gene, which may arise from a read error. This chain connects TRBV11-3 to TRBJ2-1, with 11 bases that match TRBD2. The CDR3 spans 15 residues. Germline CDR1 is SGHNT and CDR2 is YENEEA. The CDR3 nucleotides read TGTGCCAGCAGTTTAGGGACTAGCGGCTTGGATGAGCAGTTCTTC. It codes for CASSLGTSGLDEQFF. Full variable domain (rest looked up from reference TRBV11-3 and TRBJ2-1): EAGVVQSPRYKIIEKKQPVAFWCNPISGHNTLYWYLQNLGQGPELLIRYENEEAVDDSQLPKDRFSAERLKGVDSTLKIQPAELGDSAVYLCASSLGTSGLDEQFFGPGTRLTVL.

Concerning this clonotype: This may be a read error: a much more frequent sequence differs by one nucleotide. V and J are TRBV7-6 and TRBJ2-7; D remains unclear. Near its end, the DNA agrees better with TRBJ2-1, so the J call may be wrong. This CDR3 has 13 amino acids. Germline V CDR1 and CDR2: SGHVS, FNYEAQ. The CDR3 protein is CASSLVLSYEQFF. The CDR3, as DNA: TGTGCCAGCAGCTTAGTTCTAAGCTACGAGCAGTTCTTC.

The sample holds many counts of this clonotype. V usage is TRBV12-3 or TRBV12-4 and J usage is TRBJ2-2; TRBD2 agrees at 11 bases. This CDR3 has 15 amino acids. V gave up 6 bases and J gave up 1 base; unmatched junction bases: 1. CDR3 residues: CASRGTSGNTGELFF. CDR3 DNA: TGTGCCAGCAGGGGGACTAGCGGGAACACCGGGGAGCTGTTTTTT.